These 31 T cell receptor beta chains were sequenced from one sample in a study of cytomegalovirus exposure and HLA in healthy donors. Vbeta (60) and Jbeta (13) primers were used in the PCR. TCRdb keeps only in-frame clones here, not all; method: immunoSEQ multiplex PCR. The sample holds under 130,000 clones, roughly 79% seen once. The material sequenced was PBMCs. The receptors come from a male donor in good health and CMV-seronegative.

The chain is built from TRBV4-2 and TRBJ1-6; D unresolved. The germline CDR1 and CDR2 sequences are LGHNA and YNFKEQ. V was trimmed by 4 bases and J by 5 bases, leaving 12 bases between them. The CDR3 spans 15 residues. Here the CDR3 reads CASSPSRQDNSPLHF. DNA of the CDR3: TGTGCCAGCAGCCCCTCCCGGCAGGATAATTCACCCCTCCACTTT.

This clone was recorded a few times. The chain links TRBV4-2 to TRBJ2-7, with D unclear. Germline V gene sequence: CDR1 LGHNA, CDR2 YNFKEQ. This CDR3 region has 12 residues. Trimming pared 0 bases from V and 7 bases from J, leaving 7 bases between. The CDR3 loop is CASSQDPGEQYF. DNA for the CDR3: TGTGCCAGCAGCCAAGACCCCGGTGAGCAGTACTTC.

The CDR3 loop is CASSPRTGGDNGYTF. The CDR3 DNA reads as TGTGCCAGCTCACCAAGGACGGGGGGTGATAACGGCTACACCTTC. The chain uses TRBV18 and TRBJ1-2, with D tentatively TRBD1 (5 bases). V was shortened by 2 bases and J by 8 bases, with 18 bases between the two germline ends. Germline assignment: CDR1 KGHSH and CDR2 LQKENI. The CDR3 is 15 residues long. The variable domain in full, completed from reference TRBV18 and TRBJ1-2, reads NAGVMQNPRHLVRRRGQEARLRCSPMKGHSHVYWYRQLPEEGLKFMVYLQKENIIDESGMPKERFSAEFPKEGPSILRIQQVVRGDSAAYFCASSPRTGGDNGYTFGSGTRLTVV.

CDR3 region: CATSSTPAGAYEQYF. The CDR3 nucleotides read TGTGCCACCAGCAGCACTCCCGCGGGGGCCTACGAGCAGTACTTC. V gene TRBV15 combines with J gene TRBJ2-7; 7 bases line up with TRBD2. Germline CDR1 LNHNV, CDR2 YYDKDF (reference sequence). The V gene end was trimmed by 3 bases and the J gene end by 2 bases; junction bases not matched to a gene: 7. This CDR3 region has 15 residues.

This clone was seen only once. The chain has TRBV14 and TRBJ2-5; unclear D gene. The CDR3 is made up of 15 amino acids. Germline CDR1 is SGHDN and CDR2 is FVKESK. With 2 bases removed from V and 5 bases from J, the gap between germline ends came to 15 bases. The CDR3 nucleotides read TGTGCCAGCAGCCAATTTTTGCACCCCCAGGAGACCCAGTACTTC. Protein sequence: CASSQFLHPQETQYF.

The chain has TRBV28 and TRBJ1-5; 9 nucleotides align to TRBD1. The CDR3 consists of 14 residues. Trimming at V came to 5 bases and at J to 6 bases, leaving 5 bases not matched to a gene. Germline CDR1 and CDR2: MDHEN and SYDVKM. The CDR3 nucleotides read TGTGCCAGCAGTGGGGGACAGGGAGGTCAGCCCCAGCATTTT. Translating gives CASSGGQGGQPQHF.

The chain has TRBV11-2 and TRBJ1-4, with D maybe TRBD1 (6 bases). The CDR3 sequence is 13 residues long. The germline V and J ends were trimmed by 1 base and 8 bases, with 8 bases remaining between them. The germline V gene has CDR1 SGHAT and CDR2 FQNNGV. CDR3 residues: CASSLGTAEKLFF. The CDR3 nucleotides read TGTGCCAGCAGCTTAGGGACAGCCGAAAAACTGTTTTTT.

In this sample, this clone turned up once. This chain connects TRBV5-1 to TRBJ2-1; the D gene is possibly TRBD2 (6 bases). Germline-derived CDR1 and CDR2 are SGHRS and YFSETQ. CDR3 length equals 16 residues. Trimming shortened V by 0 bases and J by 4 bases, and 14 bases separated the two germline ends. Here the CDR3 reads CASSLAGGGLYNEQFF. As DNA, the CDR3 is TGCGCCAGCAGCTTGGCCGGGGGAGGCCTATACAATGAGCAGTTCTTC.

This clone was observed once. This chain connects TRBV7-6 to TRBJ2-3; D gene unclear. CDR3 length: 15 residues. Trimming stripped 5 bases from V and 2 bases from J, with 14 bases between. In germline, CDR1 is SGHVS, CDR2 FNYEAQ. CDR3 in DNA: TGTGCCAGCAGCGCCGACTTTCGGAACACAGATACGCAGTATTTT. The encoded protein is CASSADFRNTDTQYF. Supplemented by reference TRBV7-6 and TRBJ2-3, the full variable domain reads GAGVSQSPRYKVTKRGQDVALRCDPISGHVSLYWYRQALGQGPEFLTYFNYEAQQDKSGLPNDRFSAERPEGSISTLTIQRTEQRDSAMYRCASSADFRNTDTQYFGPGTRLTVL.

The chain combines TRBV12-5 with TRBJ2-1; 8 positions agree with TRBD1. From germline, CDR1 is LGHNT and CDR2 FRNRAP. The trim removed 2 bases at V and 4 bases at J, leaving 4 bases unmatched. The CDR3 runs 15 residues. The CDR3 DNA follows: TGTGCTAGTGGTTTGAGGCAGGGGGCTTACAATGAGCAGTTCTTC. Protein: CASGLRQGAYNEQFF. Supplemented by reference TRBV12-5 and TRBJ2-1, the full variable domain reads DARVTQTPRHKVTEMGQEVTMRCQPILGHNTVFWYRQTMMQGLELLAYFRNRAPLDDSGMPKDRFSAEMPDATLATLKIQPSEPRDSAVYFCASGLRQGAYNEQFFGPGTRLTVL.

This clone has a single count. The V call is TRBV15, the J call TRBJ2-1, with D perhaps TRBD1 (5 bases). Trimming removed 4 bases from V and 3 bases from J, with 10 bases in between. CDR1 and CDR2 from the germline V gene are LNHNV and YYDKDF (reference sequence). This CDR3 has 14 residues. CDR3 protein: CATSIGVNYNEQFF. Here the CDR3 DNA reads TGTGCCACCAGCATAGGGGTCAACTACAATGAGCAGTTCTTC.

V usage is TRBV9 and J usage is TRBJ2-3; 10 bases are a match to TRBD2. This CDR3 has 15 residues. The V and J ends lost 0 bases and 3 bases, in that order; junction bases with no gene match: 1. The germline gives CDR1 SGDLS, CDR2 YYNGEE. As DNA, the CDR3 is TGTGCCAGCAGCGTAGAAGCGGGAGGGACAGATACGCAGTATTTT. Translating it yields CASSVEAGGTDTQYF.

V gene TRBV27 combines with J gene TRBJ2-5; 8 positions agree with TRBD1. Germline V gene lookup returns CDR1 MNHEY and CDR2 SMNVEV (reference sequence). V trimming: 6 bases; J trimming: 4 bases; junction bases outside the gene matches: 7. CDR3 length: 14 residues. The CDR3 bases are TGTGCCAGCAGACGACAGGGGATCCGAGAGACCCAGTACTTC. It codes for CASRRQGIRETQYF.

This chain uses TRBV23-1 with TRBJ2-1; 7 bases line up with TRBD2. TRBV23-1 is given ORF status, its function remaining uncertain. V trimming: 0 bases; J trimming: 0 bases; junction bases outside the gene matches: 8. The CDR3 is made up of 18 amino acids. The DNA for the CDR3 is TGCGCCAGCAGTCAATCGGGGGGGTCCCCAAACTCCTACAATGAGCAGTTCTTC. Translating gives CASSQSGGSPNSYNEQFF.

CDR3 bases: TGTGCCAGCAGCTCTCGAGGAGGAGAGACCCAGTACTTC. Its protein is CASSSRGGETQYF. The V gene is TRBV7-2, the J gene TRBJ2-5; weak D call: TRBD2 (5 bases). Germline V gives CDR1 SGHTA, CDR2 FQGNSA. V lost 4 bases and J lost 4, with 10 bases in between. The CDR3 loop spans 13 amino acids.

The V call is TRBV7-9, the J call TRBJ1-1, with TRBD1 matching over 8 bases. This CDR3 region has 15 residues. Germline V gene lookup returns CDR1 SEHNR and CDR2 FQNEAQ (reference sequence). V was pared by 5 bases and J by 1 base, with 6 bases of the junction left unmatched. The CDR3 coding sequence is TGTGCCAGCAGCCTTACAGGGGGTGCGAACACTGAAGCTTTCTTT. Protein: CASSLTGGANTEAFF. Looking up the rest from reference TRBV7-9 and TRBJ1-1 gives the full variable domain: DTGVSQNPRHKITKRGQNVTFRCDPISEHNRLYWYRQTLGQGPEFLTYFQNEAQLEKSRLLSDRFSAERPKGSFSTLEIQRTEQGDSAMYLCASSLTGGANTEAFFGQGTRLTVV.

In DNA, the CDR3 is TGTGCCAGCAGCCCCCAGGGGGCAACTAATGAAAAACTGTTTTTT. Encoded protein: CASSPQGATNEKLFF. This chain uses TRBV7-9 with TRBJ1-4, with 7 positions matching TRBD1. The CDR3 runs to 15 residues. V gave up 5 bases and J gave up 0 bases; unmatched junction bases: 3. Germline V lookup: CDR1 SEHNR, CDR2 FQNEAQ (reference sequence).

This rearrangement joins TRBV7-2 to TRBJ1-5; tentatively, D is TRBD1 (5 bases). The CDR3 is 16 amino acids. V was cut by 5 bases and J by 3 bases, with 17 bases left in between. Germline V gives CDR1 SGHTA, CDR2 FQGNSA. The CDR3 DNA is TGTGCCAGCAGCCCTGGACGCGGGGGAACCAATCAGCCCCAGCATTTT. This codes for CASSPGRGGTNQPQHF. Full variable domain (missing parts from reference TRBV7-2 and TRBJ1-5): GAGVSQSPSNKVTEKGKDVELRCDPISGHTALYWYRQSLGQGLEFLIYFQGNSAPDKSGLPSDRFSAERTGGSVSTLTIQRTQQEDSAVYLCASSPGRGGTNQPQHFGDGTRLSIL.

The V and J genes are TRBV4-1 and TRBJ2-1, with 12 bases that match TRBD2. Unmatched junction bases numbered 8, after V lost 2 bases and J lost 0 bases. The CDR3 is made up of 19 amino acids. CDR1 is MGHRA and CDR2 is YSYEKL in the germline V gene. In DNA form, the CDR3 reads TGCGCCAGCAGCCAAACAGGGACTAGCGGGCGCAGCTCCTACAATGAGCAGTTCTTC. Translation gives CASSQTGTSGRSSYNEQFF.

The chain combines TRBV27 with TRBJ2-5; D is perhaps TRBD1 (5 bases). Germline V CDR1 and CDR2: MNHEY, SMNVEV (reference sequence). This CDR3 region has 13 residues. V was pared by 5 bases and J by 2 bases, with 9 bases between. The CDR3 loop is CASSVRQQETQYF. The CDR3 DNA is TGTGCCAGCAGTGTGAGACAGCAAGAGACCCAGTACTTC.

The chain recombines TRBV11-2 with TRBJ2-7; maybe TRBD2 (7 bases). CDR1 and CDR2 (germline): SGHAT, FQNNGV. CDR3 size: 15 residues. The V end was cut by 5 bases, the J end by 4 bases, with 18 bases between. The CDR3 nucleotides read TGTGCCAGCAGCATTCCAGCAGGGAGGGGGTACGAGCAGTACTTC. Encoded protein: CASSIPAGRGYEQYF.

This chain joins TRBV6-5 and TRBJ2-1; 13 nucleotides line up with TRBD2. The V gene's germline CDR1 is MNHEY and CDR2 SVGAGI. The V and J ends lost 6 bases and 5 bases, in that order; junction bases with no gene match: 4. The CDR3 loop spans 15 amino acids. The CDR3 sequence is CASRAGLAGDNEQFF. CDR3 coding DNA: TGTGCCAGCAGGGCCGGACTAGCGGGAGACAATGAGCAGTTCTTC.

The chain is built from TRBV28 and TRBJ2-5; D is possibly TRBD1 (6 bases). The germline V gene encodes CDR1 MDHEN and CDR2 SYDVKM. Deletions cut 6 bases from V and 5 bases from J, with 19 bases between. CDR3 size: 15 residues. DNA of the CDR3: TGTGCCAGCAGCCCACAGGGTCGACGCTGGGAGACCCAGTACTTC. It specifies CASSPQGRRWETQYF.

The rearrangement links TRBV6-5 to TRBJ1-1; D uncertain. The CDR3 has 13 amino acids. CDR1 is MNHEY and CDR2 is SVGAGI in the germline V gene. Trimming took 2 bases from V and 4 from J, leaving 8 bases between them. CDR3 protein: CASSYREGTEAFF. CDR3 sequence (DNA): TGTGCCAGCAGTTACAGGGAGGGCACTGAAGCTTTCTTT.

This CDR3 reads CASSPDMTAGQFF. CDR3 sequence (DNA): TGTGCCAGCTCACCAGACATGACTGCGGGGCAGTTCTTC. The chain employs TRBV18 and TRBJ2-1; possibly TRBD2 for D (5 bases). The length of the CDR3 is 13 residues. V lost 2 bases and J lost 12, with 14 bases in between. Per the germline V gene, CDR1 is KGHSH and CDR2 is LQKENI. Using reference TRBV18 and TRBJ2-1 for the parts outside the CDR3, the full variable domain is NAGVMQNPRHLVRRRGQEARLRCSPMKGHSHVYWYRQLPEEGLKFMVYLQKENIIDESGMPKERFSAEFPKEGPSILRIQQVVRGDSAAYFCASSPDMTAGQFFGPGTRLTVL.

The CDR3 DNA reads TGTGCCAGCTCACCACAAGGGCATGGGGCCTCTAATGAAAAACTGTTTTTT. Its protein is CASSPQGHGASNEKLFF. The chain links TRBV18 to TRBJ1-4; weak D call: TRBD1 (5 bases). Germline V lookup: CDR1 KGHSH, CDR2 LQKENI. The V and J ends lost 1 base and 3 bases respectively, with 15 bases between them. The CDR3 contains 17 residues.

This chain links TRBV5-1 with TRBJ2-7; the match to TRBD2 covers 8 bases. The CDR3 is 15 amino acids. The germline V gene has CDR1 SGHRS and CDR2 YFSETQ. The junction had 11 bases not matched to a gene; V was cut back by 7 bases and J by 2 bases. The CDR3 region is CASPSRSGGAYEQYF. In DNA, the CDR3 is TGCGCCAGCCCCTCTCGGAGCGGGGGAGCCTACGAGCAGTACTTC.

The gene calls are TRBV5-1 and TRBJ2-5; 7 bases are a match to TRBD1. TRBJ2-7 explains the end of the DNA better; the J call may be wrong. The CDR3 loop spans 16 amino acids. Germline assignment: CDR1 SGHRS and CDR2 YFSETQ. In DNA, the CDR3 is TGCGCCAGCAGTGAGGGAACCGGGACAGCATCCTACGAGCAGTACTTC. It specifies CASSEGTGTASYEQYF.

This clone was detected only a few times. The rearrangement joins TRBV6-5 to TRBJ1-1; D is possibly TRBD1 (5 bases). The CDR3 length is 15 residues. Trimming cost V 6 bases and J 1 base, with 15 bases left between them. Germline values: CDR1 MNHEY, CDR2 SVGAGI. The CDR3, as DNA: TGTGCCAGCAGGAGAAGACAGACTTCGAACACTGAAGCTTTCTTT. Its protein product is CASRRRQTSNTEAFF.

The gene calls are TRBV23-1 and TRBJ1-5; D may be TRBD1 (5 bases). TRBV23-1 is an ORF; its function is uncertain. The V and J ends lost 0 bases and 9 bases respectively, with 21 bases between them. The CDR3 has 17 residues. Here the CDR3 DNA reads TGCGCCAGCAGTCAATCGGGGCCCCAGTATATGGGGTTGCCCCAGCATTTT. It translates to CASSQSGPQYMGLPQHF.

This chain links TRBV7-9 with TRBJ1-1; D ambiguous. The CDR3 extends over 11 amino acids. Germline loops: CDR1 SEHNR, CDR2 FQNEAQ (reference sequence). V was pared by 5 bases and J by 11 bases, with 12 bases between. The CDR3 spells CASSQETVAFF. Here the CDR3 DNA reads TGTGCCAGCAGCCAAGAGACTGTGGCTTTCTTT.